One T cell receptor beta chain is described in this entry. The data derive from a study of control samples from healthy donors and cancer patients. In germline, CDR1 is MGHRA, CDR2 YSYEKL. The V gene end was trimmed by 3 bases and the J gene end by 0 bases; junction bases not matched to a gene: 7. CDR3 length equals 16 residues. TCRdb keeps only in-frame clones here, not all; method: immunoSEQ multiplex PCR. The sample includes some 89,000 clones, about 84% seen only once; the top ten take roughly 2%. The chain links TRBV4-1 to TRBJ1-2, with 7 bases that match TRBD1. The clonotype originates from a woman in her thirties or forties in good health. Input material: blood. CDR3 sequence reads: CASSQVVGGPNYGYTF. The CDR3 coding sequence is TGCGCCAGCAGCCAGGTGGTAGGGGGCCCTAACTATGGCTACACCTTC.